A single sample is the source of the 14 T cell receptor beta chains below, sequenced in a study of blood T cell repertoires in COVID-19. Using immunoSEQ multiplex PCR, the repertoire was profiled, and TCRdb retains in-frame clones only, with some absent. The sample contains 50,000 or so clones, over 75% of which appear only once. Sequencing used peripheral blood. These receptor sequences come from a man older than 75 with COVID-19, enrolled during active disease.

The chain recombines TRBV6-6 with TRBJ1-6, with TRBD1 matching over 9 bases. CDR3 length: 16 residues. Germline CDR1 MNHNY, CDR2 SVGAGI (reference sequence). After removal of 8 bases from V and 10 bases from J, the junction contained 15 bases not matched to a gene. CDR3 protein: CASAGTGTSAGSPLHF. In DNA, the CDR3 is TGTGCCAGCGCAGGGACAGGGACATCGGCGGGATCACCCCTCCACTTT.

In this sample, this clone turned up once. This chain links TRBV2 with TRBJ1-5; possibly TRBD1 for D (5 bases). The CDR3 has 14 residues. In germline, CDR1 is SNHLY, CDR2 FYNNEI. V lost 9 bases to trimming and J lost 3 bases, with 15 bases between them. The CDR3 region has the DNA TGTGCCAGTTCACAGGATTTTACCAATCAGCCCCAGCATTTT. This encodes CASSQDFTNQPQHF. Looking up the rest from reference TRBV2 and TRBJ1-5 gives the full variable domain: EPEVTQTPSHQVTQMGQEVILRCVPISNHLYFYWYRQILGQKVEFLVSFYNNEISEKSEIFDDQFSVERPDGSNFTLKIRSTKLEDSAMYFCASSQDFTNQPQHFGDGTRLSIL.

The chain combines TRBV28 with TRBJ2-7; 15 bases are a match to TRBD2. The CDR3 consists of 15 residues. The junction had 4 bases not matched to a gene; V was cut back by 3 bases and J by 7 bases. Germline V gene sequence: CDR1 MDHEN, CDR2 SYDVKM. CDR3 bases: TGTGCCAGCAGTTTCGGGACTAGCGGGGGGCGGGAGCAGTACGTC. This encodes CASSFGTSGGREQYV.

The gene calls are TRBV6-5 and TRBJ1-2; tentative D call: TRBD1 (6 bases). CDR3 length: 13 amino acids. V lost 7 bases and J 5 bases, leaving 14 bases between the germline ends. Germline CDR1 is MNHEY and CDR2 is SVGAGI. The CDR3 sequence is CASTKAGEYGYTF. Here the CDR3 DNA reads TGTGCCAGCACCAAAGCAGGGGAATATGGCTACACCTTC.

The chain joins TRBV30 to TRBJ2-7, with D maybe TRBD2 (5 bases). Germline-derived CDR1 and CDR2 are GTSNPN and SVGIG (reference sequence). This CDR3 contains 12 residues. The V and J ends lost 8 bases and 3 bases respectively, with 14 bases between them. In nucleotides, the CDR3 is TGTGCCGTGGGCCTAGCAAGCTACGAGCAGTACGTC. Encoded protein: CAVGLASYEQYV.

The genes are TRBV28 and TRBJ1-1; tentative D call: TRBD1 (6 bases). V shed 6 bases and J shed 5 bases, with 16 bases lying between them. This CDR3 is built from 14 residues. Germline V gives CDR1 MDHEN, CDR2 SYDVKM. The CDR3, as DNA: TGTGCCAGCAGCCAACCAGGGGACGGGACTGAAGCTTTCTTT. Protein sequence: CASSQPGDGTEAFF.

This clone appeared a few times. This CDR3 is also generated by other DNA sequences in the sample. This sequence joins TRBV7-2 and TRBJ2-7, with D uncertain. From germline, CDR1 is SGHTA and CDR2 FQGNSA. This CDR3 contains 12 residues. Trimming pared 5 bases from V and 0 bases from J, leaving 5 bases between. The CDR3 protein is CASSLSSYEQYF. The CDR3 DNA sequence: TGTGCCAGCAGCCTTAGCTCCTACGAGCAGTACTTC.

This clone was seen only once. The J gene is TRBJ2-2, the V gene TRBV4-3; 8 positions agree with TRBD1. CDR3 length equals 16 residues. Germline V lookup: CDR1 LGHNA, CDR2 YSLEER. The ends lost 0 bases at V and 4 bases at J; junction bases unmatched: 4. The CDR3 loop is CASSQETGDLTGELFF. CDR3 bases: TGCGCCAGCAGCCAAGAGACAGGGGACCTCACCGGGGAGCTGTTTTTT.

The table lists this clone with a few counts. J is TRBJ1-1 and V is TRBV14, with a possible D match to TRBD1 (6 bases). Trimming removed 2 bases from V and 5 bases from J, with 9 bases in between. This CDR3 is 13 amino acids long. Germline CDR1 SGHDN, CDR2 FVKESK. The CDR3 DNA sequence: TGTGCCAGCAGCCAAAGTAGGGGGACTGAAGCTTTCTTT. Translation gives CASSQSRGTEAFF.

The chain carries TRBV5-1 and TRBJ1-1, with a possible D match to TRBD1 (5 bases). The CDR3 sequence is 13 residues long. The V end was cut by 7 bases, the J end by 5 bases, with 15 bases between. Germline V gene lookup returns CDR1 SGHRS and CDR2 YFSETQ. The CDR3 loop is CASRQHRFTEAFF. The DNA for the CDR3 is TGCGCCAGCCGCCAACACAGGTTTACTGAAGCTTTCTTT.

The J gene is TRBJ1-4, the V gene TRBV5-5, with D possibly matching TRBD1 (6 bases). The length of the CDR3 is 15 residues. Trimming cost V 1 base and J 7 bases, with 14 bases left between them. The germline gives CDR1 SGHKS, CDR2 YYEKEE (reference sequence). The CDR3 is CASSLQRGSGEKLFF. DNA of the CDR3: TGTGCCAGCAGCTTGCAGAGGGGGTCAGGTGAAAAACTGTTTTTT.

The chain has TRBV27 and TRBJ2-5, with D perhaps TRBD2 (6 bases). The CDR3 covers 14 residues. Germline V lookup: CDR1 MNHEY, CDR2 SMNVEV (reference sequence). The CDR3: CVNYATGDQETQYF. In nucleotides, the CDR3 is TGTGTCAATTACGCAACGGGAGATCAAGAGACCCAGTACTTC.

This chain uses TRBV27 with TRBJ2-5; D uncertain. The CDR3 contains 14 residues. The germline V and J ends were trimmed by 4 bases and 0 bases, with 9 bases remaining between them. The germline CDR1 and CDR2 sequences are MNHEY and SMNVEV (reference sequence). This chain's CDR3 is CASSYNGYQETQYF. In nucleotides, the CDR3 is TGTGCCAGCAGTTATAACGGGTACCAAGAGACCCAGTACTTC.

This chain connects TRBV5-1 to TRBJ2-5; 7 nucleotides match TRBD1. The V gene end was trimmed by 4 bases and the J gene end by 2 bases; junction bases not matched to a gene: 8. The CDR3 spans 15 residues. The germline CDR1 and CDR2 sequences are SGHRS and YFSETQ. In nucleotides, the CDR3 is TGCGCCAGCAGCCCCGGGACAGATTTACAAGAGACCCAGTACTTC. This translates into CASSPGTDLQETQYF.